This T cell receptor (beta chain) is from a study of blood T cells in healthy people across ages. Sample-barcoded 5' priming and a J-beta primer mix drove a second PCR of about 6 to 12 cycles. MiXCR, run by TCRdb on the 5' RACE reads, gives a single entry per CDR3 protein. This table holds 720,000 or so distinct CDR3 sequences, approximately 40% found once. The germline V and J ends were trimmed by 2 bases and 5 bases, with 9 bases remaining between them. The germline V gene has CDR1 LGHNA and CDR2 YNFKEQ. The CDR3 has 13 residues. This clonotype was seen many times. The rearrangement links TRBV4-2 to TRBJ2-5; the D call may be TRBD1 or TRBD2 (5 bases each). The sample taken for sequencing was blood. The source of this sequence is a man aged 80 or over in good health. The CDR3 reads CASSQRGGETQYF. DNA of the CDR3: TGTGCCAGCAGCCAACGGGGCGGGGAGACCCAGTACTTC.